The 24 T cell receptor beta chains reported below all come from one sample, sequenced in a study of cytomegalovirus exposure and HLA in healthy donors. Vbeta (60) and Jbeta (13) primers were used in the PCR. Measured with immunoSEQ multiplex PCR; TCRdb has only the in-frame clones, and not every one. Among about 74,000 clones listed, approximately 72% were seen once. Sequenced material: PBMCs. These receptors all come from a woman between 35 and 50 years old in good health and CMV-seropositive.

This clone was counted a few times. The chain carries TRBV7-2 and TRBJ2-3, with D tentatively TRBD2 (6 bases). Germline V gene data show CDR1 as SGHTA and CDR2 as FQGNSA. Between the trimmed V and J ends, which lost 3 bases and 1 base, there was a span of 8 bases. CDR3 length equals 14 residues. DNA of the CDR3: TGTGCCAGCAGCTTCCCGGGGGGCACAGATACGCAGTATTTT. This sequence encodes CASSFPGGTDTQYF.

This clone has just a few counts. V usage is TRBV30 and J usage is TRBJ2-5, with TRBD2 identical over 7 bases. The CDR3 loop spans 16 amino acids. The junction had 13 bases not matched to a gene; V was cut back by 1 base and J by 5 bases. Germline CDR1 GTSNPN, CDR2 SVGIG (reference sequence). The CDR3: CAWSGTIGGRTETQYF. In DNA, the CDR3 is TGTGCCTGGAGTGGTACAATCGGCGGGAGAACGGAGACCCAGTACTTC.

The chain uses TRBV5-4 and TRBJ1-2; no clear D. V was clipped by 3 bases and J by 4 bases, with 4 bases between them. Germline CDR1 and CDR2: SGHNT and YYREEE (reference sequence). The CDR3 is 11 amino acids. The CDR3 region is CASSSLYGYTF. The CDR3 DNA reads TGTGCCAGCAGCTCACTCTATGGCTACACCTTC. The full variable domain, its missing parts supplied by reference TRBV5-4 and TRBJ1-2, is ETGVTQSPTHLIKTRGQQVTLRCSSQSGHNTVSWYQQALGQGPQFIFQYYREEENGRGNFPPRFSGLQFPNYSSELNVNALELDDSALYLCASSSLYGYTFGSGTRLTVV.

The V and J genes are TRBV9 and TRBJ1-4; D call uncertain. The CDR3 sequence is 14 residues long. Germline lookup yields CDR1 SGDLS and CDR2 YYNGEE. Between the trimmed V and J ends, which lost 5 bases and 7 bases, there was a span of 15 bases. The CDR3 bases are TGTGCCAGCAGTGGTGGTTCCTCGGGTGAAAAACTGTTTTTT. It codes for CASSGGSSGEKLFF.

The genes are TRBV19 and TRBJ2-5, with 8 bases aligning to TRBD1. The length of the CDR3 is 14 residues. J lost 4 bases, V lost 5 bases, and 6 bases had no gene match. Per germline, CDR1 LNHDA and CDR2 SQIVND (reference sequence). The CDR3 here is CASSAQGARETQYF. The CDR3 DNA follows: TGTGCCAGTAGTGCCCAGGGGGCTCGAGAGACCCAGTACTTC.

V and J are TRBV27 and TRBJ2-3; 7 bases match TRBD2. This CDR3 contains 16 residues. Trimming at V came to 2 bases and at J to 2 bases, leaving 7 bases not matched to a gene. From germline, CDR1 is MNHEY and CDR2 SMNVEV (reference sequence). CDR3 amino acids: CASSLNGLGVTDTQYF. In DNA form, the CDR3 reads TGTGCCAGCAGTTTAAATGGACTAGGGGTCACAGATACGCAGTATTTT.

This clone appeared a few times. The genes are TRBV5-4 and TRBJ2-7; possibly TRBD2 for D (6 bases). The V gene lost 1 base and the J gene lost 3 bases, with 14 bases spanning the gap. This CDR3 is 15 amino acids long. Germline V gives CDR1 SGHNT, CDR2 YYREEE (reference sequence). CDR3 in DNA: TGTGCCAGCAGCTTGCCCCGGGAGAGTTTCTACGAGCAGTACTTC. Translation gives CASSLPRESFYEQYF.

The V gene is TRBV29-1, the J gene TRBJ1-2; the D gene is possibly TRBD1 (5 bases). This CDR3 is built from 12 residues. The V and J ends lost 4 bases and 4 bases respectively, with 10 bases between them. Germline lookup yields CDR1 SQVTM and CDR2 ANQGSEA. CDR3 region: CSVVSGGYGYTF. CDR3 bases: TGCAGCGTTGTCAGCGGGGGCTATGGCTACACCTTC.

The chain joins TRBV28 to TRBJ1-1; possible D gene TRBD1, 6 bases. From germline, CDR1 is MDHEN and CDR2 SYDVKM. The CDR3 spans 13 residues. V shed 5 bases and J shed 1 base, with 8 bases lying between them. DNA for the CDR3: TGTGCCAGCAGTCCGGGACAGAACACTGAAGCTTTCTTT. Its protein product is CASSPGQNTEAFF.

This clone was detected once. The gene calls are TRBV7-8 and TRBJ2-7; D is possibly TRBD1 (5 bases). Trimming pared 5 bases from V and 0 bases from J, leaving 17 bases between. CDR3 length equals 16 residues. Looked up from germline, CDR1 is SGHVS and CDR2 is FQNEAQ. The CDR3, as DNA: TGTGCCAGCAGCCCACTTCCTGTTCAGGGCTCCTACGAGCAGTACTTC. Amino acids: CASSPLPVQGSYEQYF.

This sequence joins TRBV6-4 and TRBJ2-3; 7 positions match TRBD2. This CDR3 has 13 amino acids. The J segment lost 3 bases and the V segment lost 6 bases, leaving 3 bases of the junction unmatched. Germline lookup yields CDR1 MRHNA and CDR2 SNTAGT. CDR3 DNA sequence: TGTGCCAGCAGCGGGAGGCAAACAGATACGCAGTATTTT. It yields the protein CASSGRQTDTQYF.

The chain recombines TRBV29-1 with TRBJ2-7, with 9 nucleotides matching TRBD1. Trimming cost V 7 bases and J 3 bases; bases outside gene matches: 4. This CDR3 region has 12 residues. Germline CDR1 SQVTM, CDR2 ANQGSEA. CDR3 coding DNA: TGCAGCGCCGGGACAGGGAGCTACGAGCAGTACTTC. Translated, it gives CSAGTGSYEQYF.

The table lists this clone with a few counts. The chain employs TRBV5-4 and TRBJ1-1, with a possible D match to TRBD1 (6 bases). V was clipped by 4 bases and J by 7 bases, with 11 bases between them. This CDR3 region has 12 residues. Germline values: CDR1 SGHNT, CDR2 YYREEE (reference sequence). The CDR3 sequence: CASSLGTLEAFF. CDR3 sequence (DNA): TGTGCCAGCAGCCTTGGGACACTTGAAGCTTTCTTT.

V gene TRBV7-9 combines with J gene TRBJ2-1, with 12 bases aligning to TRBD2. V dropped 4 bases and J dropped 3; count of bases not matched to a gene: 4. CDR1 is SEHNR and CDR2 is FQNEAQ in the germline V gene (reference sequence). This CDR3 comprises 16 residues. In DNA, the CDR3 is TGTGCCAGCAGCTCCCAACTAGCGGGAGGCTACAATGAGCAGTTCTTC. Translated: CASSSQLAGGYNEQFF.

V is TRBV5-4 and J is TRBJ1-3; no clear D. This CDR3 is built from 15 residues. CDR1 is SGHNT, CDR2 YYREEE, per germline (reference sequence). The V end was cut by 4 bases, the J end by 0 bases, with 11 bases between. CDR3 residues: CASSPGGLSGNTIYF. As DNA, the CDR3 is TGTGCCAGCAGCCCAGGAGGGCTCTCTGGAAACACCATATATTTT.

V usage is TRBV19 and J usage is TRBJ1-2; D is undetermined. CDR1 and CDR2 from the germline V gene are LNHDA and SQIVND (reference sequence). This CDR3 has 13 amino acids. V lost 7 bases and J lost 4, with 13 bases in between. The CDR3 DNA follows: TGTGCCAGTATGACCGGAGGGATCTATGGCTACACCTTC. Residues: CASMTGGIYGYTF.

This clone has a handful of counts. This chain uses TRBV4-3 with TRBJ1-1, with a weak D call TRBD1 (5 bases). There are 16 residues in the CDR3. Deletions cut 0 bases from V and 3 bases from J, with 14 bases between. Germline CDR1 LGHNA, CDR2 YSLEER. The CDR3, as DNA: TGCGCCAGCAGCCAAGATCGTGGCGGGGCGCACACTGAAGCTTTCTTT. Amino acid sequence: CASSQDRGGAHTEAFF.

The chain links TRBV7-2 to TRBJ2-3, with 7 bases aligning to TRBD2. The ends lost 3 bases at V and 2 bases at J; junction bases unmatched: 5. Germline lookup yields CDR1 SGHTA and CDR2 FQGNSA. The CDR3 consists of 15 residues. The CDR3 coding sequence is TGTGCCAGCAGCTTGGGGGACTACCACACAGATACGCAGTATTTT. Translated: CASSLGDYHTDTQYF.

This chain connects TRBV4-3 to TRBJ2-7; tentatively, D is TRBD1 (5 bases). The CDR3 totals 15 residues. Per the germline V gene, CDR1 is LGHNA and CDR2 is YSLEER. V dropped 0 bases and J dropped 7 bases, with 16 bases sitting between them. CDR3 sequence reads: CASSQDAGQVKEQYF. CDR3 nucleotide sequence: TGCGCCAGCAGCCAAGATGCCGGACAAGTAAAGGAGCAGTACTTC.

This chain uses TRBV29-1 with TRBJ1-2; D call uncertain. Trimming took 6 bases from V and 3 from J, leaving 17 bases between them. CDR3 length: 14 residues. Germline lookup yields CDR1 SQVTM and CDR2 ANQGSEA. In nucleotides, the CDR3 is TGCAGCGTCGGCCACGTTGGGCGGGACTATGGCTACACCTTC. It yields the protein CSVGHVGRDYGYTF.

This clone was counted between two and nine times. This chain connects TRBV5-1 to TRBJ2-1; 8 bases are a match to TRBD2. V was pared by 3 bases and J by 4 bases, with 9 bases of the junction left unmatched. CDR1 is SGHRS and CDR2 is YFSETQ in the germline V gene. The CDR3 extends over 16 amino acids. This CDR3 is CASSSGVASGYNEQFF. The DNA for the CDR3 is TGCGCCAGCAGCTCGGGGGTGGCTAGCGGGTACAATGAGCAGTTCTTC.

The rearrangement joins TRBV6-5 to TRBJ2-2; D gene ambiguous. Germline V gene lookup returns CDR1 MNHEY and CDR2 SVGAGI. The CDR3 runs to 11 residues. V lost 8 bases, J lost 7 bases, and 8 bases lay in between. The CDR3 is CASAALGELFF. In DNA, the CDR3 is TGTGCCAGCGCTGCGCTCGGGGAGCTGTTTTTT.

CDR3 sequence: CASSLTGNTEAFF. The CDR3 DNA reads TGTGCCAGCAGCTTAACGGGTAACACTGAAGCTTTCTTT. The chain is built from TRBV7-9 and TRBJ1-1; no clear D. Germline V gives CDR1 SEHNR, CDR2 FQNEAQ (reference sequence). This CDR3 is built from 13 residues. V gave up 2 bases and J gave up 2 bases, with 6 bases separating them.

This clone came up once. The chain employs TRBV7-2 and TRBJ2-3; 10 bases are shared with TRBD2. Losses at the gene ends were 0 bases for V and 5 bases for J; bases not matched to a gene: 8. The CDR3 covers 17 residues. In germline, CDR1 is SGHTA, CDR2 FQGNSA. The CDR3 DNA reads TGTGCCAGCAGCTTAGCGTGGAATCTAGCGGGAGAAGATACGCAGTATTTT. This codes for CASSLAWNLAGEDTQYF.